This entry lists 9 T cell receptor beta chains sequenced from one sample in a study of T cells in narcolepsy. Data came from immunoSEQ multiplex PCR; TCRdb stores just in-frame clones and leaves some out. The sample consists of approximately 17,000 clones, 55% to 75% of them appearing once. The sequencing sample was made of CD45RA- memory CD8+ T cells from PBMCs. The receptors were gathered from a human donor with narcolepsy.

The gene calls are TRBV2 and TRBJ2-7; TRBD1 aligns across 10 bases. V lost 7 bases, J lost 1 base, and 4 bases stayed unmatched. CDR1 is SNHLY, CDR2 FYNNEI, per germline. The CDR3 length is 14 residues. This chain's CDR3 is CASIWTGGSYEQYF. CDR3 coding DNA: TGTGCCAGCATCTGGACAGGGGGATCCTACGAGCAGTACTTC.

This clone was seen a single time. This rearrangement joins TRBV6-1 to TRBJ1-5; no definite D call. The CDR3 sequence is 13 residues long. Germline V gives CDR1 MNHNS, CDR2 SASEGT. The V gene lost 2 bases and the J gene lost 5 bases, with 7 bases spanning the gap. CDR3 sequence (DNA): TGTGCCAGCAGTGAATGGGGTTATCAGCCCCAGCATTTT. It translates to CASSEWGYQPQHF.

This clone was recorded only once. The chain couples TRBV19 to TRBJ2-7; no clear D. The CDR3 consists of 13 residues. V lost 5 bases and J lost 3, with 11 bases in between. Looked up from germline, CDR1 is LNHDA and CDR2 is SQIVND (reference sequence). The CDR3 region has the DNA TGTGCCAGTAGTGTCGGCCAGGTCTACGAGCAGTACTTC. It codes for CASSVGQVYEQYF. Full variable domain (rest looked up from reference TRBV19 and TRBJ2-7): DGGITQSPKYLFRKEGQNVTLSCEQNLNHDAMYWYRQDPGQGLRLIYYSQIVNDFQKGDIAEGYSVSREKKESFPLTVTSAQKNPTAFYLCASSVGQVYEQYFGPGTRLTVT.

This chain uses TRBV6-1 with TRBJ1-5; D may be TRBD1 (6 bases). With 5 bases removed from V and 0 bases from J, the gap between germline ends came to 11 bases. CDR3 length: 15 amino acids. CDR1 and CDR2 (germline): MNHNS, SASEGT. The CDR3 reads CASSTGHHSNQPQHF. CDR3 DNA: TGTGCCAGCAGTACGGGACACCATAGCAATCAGCCCCAGCATTTT.

This clone was seen only a few times. This rearrangement joins TRBV2 to TRBJ2-2; D call uncertain. CDR3 length equals 17 residues. With 2 bases removed from V and 6 bases from J, the gap between germline ends came to 19 bases. Germline-derived CDR1 and CDR2 are SNHLY and FYNNEI. CDR3 in DNA: TGTGCCAGCAGTGAATTTAGGCTAGTGAATAGGGCCGGGGAGCTGTTTTTT. Its translation is CASSEFRLVNRAGELFF.

This clone was detected a few times. The chain combines TRBV11-2 with TRBJ1-6; 7 bases line up with TRBD1. The CDR3 has 18 amino acids. V dropped 6 bases and J dropped 2; count of bases not matched to a gene: 13. Germline V CDR1 and CDR2: SGHAT, FQNNGV. DNA for the CDR3: TGTGCCAGCAGTTCACCAGGGGGGGCCATGACCTATAATTCACCCCTCCACTTT. It encodes CASSSPGGAMTYNSPLHF.

This clone appeared a single time. This sequence joins TRBV5-8 and TRBJ2-2, with 10 bases matching TRBD1. Per germline, CDR1 SGHTS and CDR2 YDEGEE. V lost 3 bases to trimming and J lost 0 bases; unmatched junction nucleotides: 2. The CDR3 is made up of 16 amino acids. The CDR3 DNA follows: TGTGCCAGCAGCTGGGGACAGGGGTCGAACACCGGGGAGCTGTTTTTT. The encoded protein is CASSWGQGSNTGELFF.

The rearrangement joins TRBV9 to TRBJ1-2; possible D gene TRBD1, 6 bases. The V end was cut by 3 bases, the J end by 4 bases, with 16 bases between. This CDR3 has 15 amino acids. Germline V lookup: CDR1 SGDLS, CDR2 YYNGEE. CDR3 sequence reads: CASSAPSGAGYGYTF. As DNA, the CDR3 is TGTGCCAGCAGCGCACCGTCGGGGGCCGGCTATGGCTACACCTTC.

The chain employs TRBV9 and TRBJ1-5; D possibly corresponds to TRBD1 (5 bases). Trimming shortened V by 4 bases and J by 0 bases, and 11 bases separated the two germline ends. Germline assignment: CDR1 SGDLS and CDR2 YYNGEE. The CDR3 spans 15 residues. CDR3 nucleotides: TGTGCCAGCAGCCCCCGTGGGGGTAGCAATCAGCCCCAGCATTTT. This translates into CASSPRGGSNQPQHF.